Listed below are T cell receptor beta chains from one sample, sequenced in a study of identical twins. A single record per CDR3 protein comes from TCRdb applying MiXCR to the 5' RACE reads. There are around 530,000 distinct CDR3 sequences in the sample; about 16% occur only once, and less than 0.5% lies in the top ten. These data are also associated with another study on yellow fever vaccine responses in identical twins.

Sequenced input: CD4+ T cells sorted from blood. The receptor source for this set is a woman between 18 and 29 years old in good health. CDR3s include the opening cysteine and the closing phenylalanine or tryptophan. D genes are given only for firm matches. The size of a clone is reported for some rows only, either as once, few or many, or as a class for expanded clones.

DNA: TGTGCCACCAGCAGAGATCCCCCTGGGCCTAGCGGGAGGAGTCGGGTTGAGCAGTTCTTC
CDR3: CATSRDPPGPSGRSRVEQFF
V: TRBV15
size: -
J: TRBJ2-1
D: TRBD2

DNA: TGCGCCAGCAGCTCGACGGGACAGGGTATAGGCTACACCTTC
CDR3: CASSSTGQGIGYTF
V: TRBV5-1
size: few
J: TRBJ1-2
D: TRBD1

DNA: TGCGCCAGCAGCTTACTAGCGGGAGGGCCGTCGTACGAGCAGTACTTC
CDR3: CASSLLAGGPSYEQYF
V: TRBV5-1
size: many
J: TRBJ2-7
D: TRBD2

DNA: TGCGCCAGCAGCTTGAAATCGGGGACTAGCGGGCGGAGCACAGATACGCAGTATTTT
CDR3: CASSLKSGTSGRSTDTQYF
V: TRBV5-1
size: -
J: TRBJ2-3
D: TRBD2

DNA: TGTGCCAGCAGTTTATTTGGTCCCGGTGAGGCTAGAGGAGAGACCCAGTACTTC
CDR3: CASSLFGPGEARGETQYF
V: TRBV27
size: -
J: TRBJ2-5
D: -

DNA: TGCAGTGCTAACGGCGGGAGTTTAGTTTCGGGCAATGAGCAGTTCTTC
CDR3: CSANGGSLVSGNEQFF
V: TRBV20-1
size: few
J: TRBJ2-1
D: TRBD2

DNA: TGTGCCAGCACCGGAGGTCCCGAGTACCAAGAGACCCAGTACTTC
CDR3: CASTGGPEYQETQYF
V: TRBV28
size: few
J: TRBJ2-5
D: -

DNA: TGCAGCGTTGATAAAGGGACAGAGATCACTGAAGCTTTCTTT
CDR3: CSVDKGTEITEAFF
V: TRBV29-1
size: -
J: TRBJ1-1
D: TRBD1

DNA: TGTGCCAGCAGCTTGTCTGGCGCCGGCTACCAAGAGACCCAGTACTTC
CDR3: CASSLSGAGYQETQYF
V: TRBV5-6
size: -
J: TRBJ2-5
D: -

DNA: TGTGCCAGCAGTTTAAAGGCGGGTGCAGGGATCGAGACCCAGTACTTC
CDR3: CASSLKAGAGIETQYF
V: TRBV12-3/TRBV12-4
size: -
J: TRBJ2-5
D: -

DNA: TGTGCCGGCAGTTTACGCGGGGGAAACACTGAAGCTTTCTTT
CDR3: CAGSLRGGNTEAFF
V: TRBV28
size: -
J: TRBJ1-1
D: -

DNA: TGTGCCAGCACCGTTTCCGGCTATGGCTACACCTTC
CDR3: CASTVSGYGYTF
V: TRBV12-3/TRBV12-4
size: few
J: TRBJ1-2
D: -

DNA: TGTGCCACCAGTGATCCACCGCGCGATGAGCAGTTCTTC
CDR3: CATSDPPRDEQFF
V: TRBV24-1
size: few
J: TRBJ2-1
D: -

DNA: TGTGCCATCAGTGAAAATGGACTAGCGGGAGGCGAGCAGTACTTC
CDR3: CAISENGLAGGEQYF
V: TRBV10-3
size: few
J: TRBJ2-7
D: TRBD2

DNA: TGCAGTGCTAGACCCTGGGGGGCACCGAGATCTGGAAACACCATATATTTT
CDR3: CSARPWGAPRSGNTIYF
V: TRBV20-1
size: -
J: TRBJ1-3
D: -

DNA: TGTGCCACCAGCAGATTATGGGCTAGCGGGGGTCTGACCCAGTACTTC
CDR3: CATSRLWASGGLTQYF
V: TRBV15
size: few
J: TRBJ2-5
D: TRBD2

DNA: TGTGCCAGCAGCACCAACGGGACACCTAATTCACCCCTCCACTTT
CDR3: CASSTNGTPNSPLHF
V: TRBV7-6
size: few
J: TRBJ1-6
D: -

DNA: TGCGCCAGCAGTGAAGGTAGCGGGGACCAAGAGACCCAGTACTTC
CDR3: CASSEGSGDQETQYF
V: TRBV10-1
size: -
J: TRBJ2-5
D: TRBD2

DNA: TGTGCCAGCTCACTAGCGGGAGTGTCCTACAATGAGCAGTTCTTC
CDR3: CASSLAGVSYNEQFF
V: TRBV7-3
size: many
J: TRBJ2-1
D: TRBD2

DNA: TGTGCCAGCAGTTATTGGACTAGCGGTGTTTCCTACAATGAGCAGTTCTTC
CDR3: CASSYWTSGVSYNEQFF
V: TRBV6-2/TRBV6-3
size: -
J: TRBJ2-1
D: TRBD2

DNA: TGTGCCAGCAGCCAATCGGGGGCAGGGGCTGAAGCTTTCTTT
CDR3: CASSQSGAGAEAFF
V: TRBV3-1
size: -
J: TRBJ1-1
D: -

DNA: TGCGCCAGCAGCCCCGGACAGGCCTGGGAGCTGTTTTTT
CDR3: CASSPGQAWELFF
V: TRBV4-1
size: few
J: TRBJ2-2
D: TRBD1

DNA: TGTGCCAGCAGTGTTGGGCGGATCCAGTTGGGCGGGGAGCTGTTTTTT
CDR3: CASSVGRIQLGGELFF
V: TRBV2
size: few
J: TRBJ2-2
D: -

DNA: TGTGCCAGCAGTTTAGGACCCATACAGGACTACGAGCAGTACTTC
CDR3: CASSLGPIQDYEQYF
V: TRBV12-3/TRBV12-4
size: -
J: TRBJ2-7
D: -

DNA: TGTGCCACCAGTGATCCCTCCCGGAGGCTAGATACGCAGTATTTT
CDR3: CATSDPSRRLDTQYF
V: TRBV24-1
size: -
J: TRBJ2-3
D: -

DNA: TGTGCCATCAGTGAACTCCTTCCGGGACAGGGCGACGGTGAGCAGTTCTTC
CDR3: CAISELLPGQGDGEQFF
V: TRBV10-3
size: -
J: TRBJ2-1
D: TRBD1

DNA: TGTGCCAGCAGTTGGACAGGCCGGAGCTCCTACGAGCAGTACTTC
CDR3: CASSWTGRSSYEQYF
V: TRBV6-5
size: few
J: TRBJ2-7
D: TRBD1

DNA: TGCAGTGCTCCAAAACAGGGGGCGGACACTGAAGCTTTCTTT
CDR3: CSAPKQGADTEAFF
V: TRBV20-1
size: -
J: TRBJ1-1
D: TRBD1

DNA: TGCGCCAGCAGCCAAGATCAGACTAGCGGGATCTACGAGCAGTACTTC
CDR3: CASSQDQTSGIYEQYF
V: TRBV4-1
size: -
J: TRBJ2-7
D: TRBD2

DNA: TGCAGTGCTAGACGCGAAGGGGGTAGGGGAAACATTCAGTACTTC
CDR3: CSARREGGRGNIQYF
V: TRBV20-1
size: few
J: TRBJ2-4
D: -